This record concerns one TCR beta chain sequence. Its antigen is currently not known. No quality values exist for individual bases; no much larger clone is one base distant. The time point label, as the study defines it: about 28 days (+/-7) after the second vaccine dose. AZD1222 recipients whose second dose came at about 4 weeks and those whose second dose came at about 12 weeks were combined into one group, since spike-specific TCR depth and breadth did not differ between the two schedules. Samples from vaccinated people were obtained from the UK trials COV001 and COV002, which included a single-blind randomized controlled phase 2/3 trial of AZD1222 (ChAdOx1 nCoV-19) in healthy adults. For TCRbeta chain sequencing, PBMC samples were collected from trial participants at day 0 and at day 28 after the second dose. The source of the sample is a study of T cell responses to AZD1222 COVID-19 vaccine (dated by TCRdb to the early 2020s). Regarding the complete study: A total of approximately 250 trial participants underwent TCR sequencing, of whom 200 to 220 had received two doses of AZD1222 and roughly 26 had received two doses of the MenACWY control vaccine. Trial participants were enrolled by age into 18-55, 56-69 and 70-plus year subgroups, with approximately 150, 28 and 58 TCR-sequenced participants respectively. General findings and caveats noted by the study authors: After two AZD1222 doses, spike-specific TCR breadth and depth were significantly higher than at day 0 and than in MenACWY recipients. Reportedly, close to half of the unique spike-specific TCRs recognized epitopes lying outside the regions that are mutated in the B.1.351 and B.1.1.7 variants. The 56-69-year group was small, and its depth increase did not reach significance, likely because of low power. Because no samples from the day 14 peak response were available, repertoires could be characterized only after the peak T cell response. Participants were mostly white British, with more females than males. The authors suggested clonal diversity may have been underestimated. The vaccine-associated CD4 TCRs covered the entire spike protein, and the dominant responses fell in regions 160-218 and 743-854. Conclusions about previously exposed vaccinees were limited because only six AZD1222 recipients were SARS-CoV-2 seropositive at baseline.

The CDR3 regions of human TCRbeta chains were subjected to immunosequencing. Per the original workflow: Repertoire TCRs were matched against a reference library of SARS-CoV-2-specific TCRs generated with the MIRA antigen-specificity platform. Breadth meant the fraction of unique TCRs that were SARS-CoV-2-associated, whereas depth meant the fraction of total T cells that were SARS-CoV-2-associated. Using the MIRA data, every spike-specific TCR was mapped to the spike region that the TCR reacted to and assigned to either a CD4 or a CD8 class. Log10-transformed breadth and depth values were compared by one-way ANOVA with Sidak's multiple comparisons tests. This is the immuneACCESS table as TCRdb keeps it, with only in-frame sequences that have V and J called. A part of the clones is gone; compared with another copy, unresolved V genes explain less than half, and the rest is unexplained. The V and J calls and clone size were taken over from that table, and D and trimming were inferred from the DNA. In all, the sample holds 65,000 to 95,000 clones, and approximately 85% of those were seen once. 10% of the sample goes to the ten largest clones.

This receptor was obtained from an adult who received the AZD1222 COVID-19 vaccine. The starting material was peripheral blood, obtained 28 days after the second AZD1222 dose.

The CDR3 corresponds to CARSLRRSGANVLTF. The nucleotides are TGTGCCAGAAGCTTGAGACGCTCTGGGGCCAACGTCCTGACTTTC. The chain uses TRBV5-3 and TRBJ2-6, with no reliable assignment of the D segment. TRBV5-3 is noted as an ORF with a role that remains uncertain. V gives up 1 base and J gives up 0 bases, and the segment between their germline ends measures 5 bases. Measured from the cysteine to the phenylalanine, the CDR3 is 15 residues long. Solely the CDR3 DNA is kept, with 45 bases framed from the first base.